Listed here are 15 T cell receptor beta chains from one sample, sequenced in a study of T cell responses to AZD1222 COVID-19 vaccine. Assay: immunoSEQ multiplex PCR; the TCRdb copy retains only in-frame clones and omits some. The sample holds around 92,000 clones; roughly 93% are singletons and the top ten take approximately 22%. The starting material was peripheral blood, obtained on day 0 of AZD1222 vaccination. These receptors were collected from an adult in good health.

A single count supports this clone. The J gene is TRBJ2-6, the V gene TRBV6-2 or TRBV6-3, with D possibly matching TRBD1 (5 bases). Between the trimmed V and J ends, which lost 5 bases and 4 bases, there was a span of 15 bases. The germline gives CDR1 MNHEY, CDR2 SVGEGT. The CDR3 sequence is 16 residues long. The CDR3 sequence is CASSKSRVGGANVLTF. As DNA, the CDR3 is TGTGCCAGCAGTAAAAGCAGGGTCGGCGGGGCCAACGTCCTGACTTTC.

The chain joins TRBV21-1 to TRBJ1-5; the DNA was not compared with TRBD1, the D call given in the table. TRBV21-1 has pseudogene status. The CDR3 totals 14 residues. The CDR3 reads CASGRQPCNQPQHF. The CDR3 DNA is TGTGCCAGCGGACGACAGCCGTGCAATCAGCCCCAGCATTTT.

The rearrangement links TRBV24-1 to TRBJ2-3; D ambiguous. CDR1 and CDR2 (germline): KGHDR, SFDVKD. V was pared by 4 bases and J by 0 bases, with 7 bases between. This CDR3 is 14 amino acids long. The CDR3 is CATSEGRSTDTQYF. The CDR3 nucleotides are TGTGCCACCAGTGAGGGCAGGAGCACAGATACGCAGTATTTT.

The chain recombines TRBV28 with TRBJ1-5, with a possible D match to TRBD1 (5 bases). The CDR3 runs 12 residues. The germline V gene encodes CDR1 MDHEN and CDR2 SYDVKM. Trimming removed 2 bases at V and 9 bases at J, with 8 bases between. The CDR3 loop reads CASSLRQMPQHF. As DNA, the CDR3 is TGTGCCAGCAGTTTACGACAGATGCCCCAGCATTTT. Combining the CDR3 with reference TRBV28 and TRBJ1-5 gives the whole variable domain DVKVTQSSRYLVKRTGEKVFLECVQDMDHENMFWYRQDPGLGLRLIYFSYDVKMKEKGDIPEGYSVSREKKERFSLILESASTNQTSMYLCASSLRQMPQHFGDGTRLSIL.

V and J are TRBV29-1 and TRBJ1-1; D may be TRBD1 (6 bases). CDR1 is SQVTM and CDR2 is ANQGSEA in the germline V gene. There are 12 residues in the CDR3. The V and J ends lost 7 bases and 1 base respectively, with 10 bases between them. CDR3 in amino acids: CSAGQQNTEAFF. The CDR3 DNA sequence: TGCAGCGCGGGACAACAGAACACTGAAGCTTTCTTT.

This chain joins TRBV4-2 and TRBJ2-3; 11 nucleotides line up with TRBD2. Germline CDR1 and CDR2: LGHNA and YNFKEQ. Trimming cost V 2 bases and J 6 bases; bases outside gene matches: 10. This CDR3 is 17 amino acids long. In nucleotides, the CDR3 is TGTGCCAGCAGCCAACAACTAGCGGGGGCGGATGTGGATACGCAGTATTTT. This gives the protein CASSQQLAGADVDTQYF.

The count of this clone is one. J is TRBJ2-7 and V is TRBV19; 8 bases agree with TRBD1. The ends lost 1 base at V and 2 bases at J; junction bases unmatched: 7. Germline V CDR1 and CDR2: LNHDA, SQIVND (reference sequence). CDR3 length: 16 residues. This CDR3 is CASSIVSATGAYEQYF. The DNA of the CDR3 is TGTGCCAGTAGTATAGTCTCGGCGACAGGGGCCTACGAGCAGTACTTC.

The V and J genes are TRBV6-5 and TRBJ1-4, with a possible D match to TRBD1 (5 bases). Trimming cost V 6 bases and J 1 base, with 12 bases left between them. This CDR3 spans 15 amino acids. Germline CDR1 MNHEY, CDR2 SVGAGI. The CDR3 region is CASRRLTGTNEKLFF. CDR3 coding DNA: TGTGCCAGCAGACGCCTTACAGGAACTAATGAAAAACTGTTTTTT.

The chain employs TRBV7-9 and TRBJ2-3; no reliable D call. Germline values: CDR1 SEHNR, CDR2 FQNEAQ (reference sequence). The CDR3 spans 13 residues. V was cut by 2 bases and J by 1 base, with 4 bases left in between. The CDR3 DNA is TGTGCCAGCAGCTTATATGGCACAGATACGCAGTATTTT. Amino acids: CASSLYGTDTQYF.

This clone was seen once. The rearrangement joins TRBV19 to TRBJ1-2; D is uncertain. V was cut by 5 bases and J by 10 bases, with 20 bases left in between. The germline gives CDR1 LNHDA, CDR2 SQIVND (reference sequence). The CDR3 has 14 amino acids. CDR3 loop: CASSPDGGRPPYTF. The CDR3 coding sequence is TGTGCCAGTAGTCCCGACGGAGGCCGCCCGCCCTACACCTTC.

J is TRBJ2-1 and V is TRBV11-2; D might be TRBD1 or TRBD2, each matching 8 bases. CDR3 size: 13 residues. Per the germline V gene, CDR1 is SGHAT and CDR2 is FQNNGV. V gave up 2 bases and J gave up 15 bases, with 17 bases separating them. The CDR3 nucleotides are TGTGCCAGCAGCTTAAGCGGGGGACAGGTGCCGTTCTTC. It specifies CASSLSGGQVPFF.

The rearrangement uses TRBV6-2 or TRBV6-3 and TRBJ1-1; the match to TRBD1 covers 12 bases. This CDR3 has 15 amino acids. Germline V lookup: CDR1 MNHEY, CDR2 SVGEGT. V was clipped by 5 bases and J by 3 bases; unmatched bases: 4. The CDR3 spells CASSDGTGGHTEAFF. CDR3 DNA: TGTGCCAGCAGTGACGGGACAGGGGGCCACACTGAAGCTTTCTTT.

The chain employs TRBV13 and TRBJ1-5; maybe TRBD1 (5 bases). This CDR3 is 14 amino acids long. Germline CDR1 is PRHDT and CDR2 is FYEKMQ (reference sequence). The ends were cut back, 2 bases at V and 3 bases at J, with 8 bases in the middle. CDR3 in DNA: TGTGCCAGCAGCTTATGGGGGACCAATCAGCCCCAGCATTTT. It codes for CASSLWGTNQPQHF.

The chain combines TRBV29-1 with TRBJ2-7; unclear D gene. Trimming pared 2 bases from V and 3 bases from J, leaving 11 bases between. This CDR3 region has 13 residues. CDR1 and CDR2 from the germline V gene are SQVTM and ANQGSEA. CDR3 region: CSVESYFGYEQYF. In nucleotides, the CDR3 is TGCAGCGTTGAATCTTATTTCGGCTACGAGCAGTACTTC.

The chain employs TRBV3-1 (or the pseudogene TRBV3-2) and TRBJ2-7; D gene unclear. Trimming left V 3 bases short and J 0 bases short, with 9 bases between. The germline V gene encodes CDR1 LGHDT and CDR2 YNNKEL (reference sequence). This CDR3 comprises 14 residues. Here the CDR3 reads CASSQQALSYEQYF. In DNA, the CDR3 is TGTGCCAGCAGCCAGCAGGCCCTCTCCTACGAGCAGTACTTC.